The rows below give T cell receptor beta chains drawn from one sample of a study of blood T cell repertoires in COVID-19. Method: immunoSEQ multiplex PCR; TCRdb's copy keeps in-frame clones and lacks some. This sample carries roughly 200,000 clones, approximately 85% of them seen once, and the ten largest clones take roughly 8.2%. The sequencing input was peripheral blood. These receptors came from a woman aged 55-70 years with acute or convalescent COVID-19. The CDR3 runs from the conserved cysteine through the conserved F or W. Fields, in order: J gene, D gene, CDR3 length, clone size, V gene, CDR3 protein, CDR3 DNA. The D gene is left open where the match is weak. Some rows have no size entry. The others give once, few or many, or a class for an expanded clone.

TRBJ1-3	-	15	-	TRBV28	CASRHNTNSGNTIYF	TGTGCCAGCAGACATAATACAAACTCTGGAAACACCATATATTTT
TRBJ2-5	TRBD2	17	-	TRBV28	CASSLGLAGGPRETQYF	TGTGCCAGCAGTTTAGGGCTAGCGGGAGGGCCGAGAGAGACCCAGTACTTC
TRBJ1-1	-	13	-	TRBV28	CASSLDTNTEAFF	TGTGCCAGCAGTTTAGACACCAACACTGAAGCTTTCTTT
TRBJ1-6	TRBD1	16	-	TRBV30	CAWRDRALSYNSPLHF	TGTGCCTGGAGAGACAGGGCCCTCTCCTATAATTCACCCCTCCACTTT
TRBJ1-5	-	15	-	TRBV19	CASSISGPGDQPQHF	TGTGCCAGTAGTATAAGTGGGCCGGGGGATCAGCCCCAGCATTTT
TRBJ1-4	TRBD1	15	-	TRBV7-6	CASGPTGAQGEKLFF	TGTGCCAGCGGACCGACAGGGGCACAGGGGGAAAAACTGTTTTTT
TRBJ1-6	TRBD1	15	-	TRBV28	CASSPPGQDNSPLHF	TGTGCCAGCAGTCCTCCGGGACAGGATAATTCACCCCTCCACTTT
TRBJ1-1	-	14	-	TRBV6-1	CASSELGANTEAFF	TGTGCCAGCAGTGAACTTGGGGCGAACACTGAAGCTTTCTTT
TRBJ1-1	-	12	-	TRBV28	CASSRAGTEAFF	TGTGCCAGCAGCCGGGCGGGCACTGAAGCTTTCTTT
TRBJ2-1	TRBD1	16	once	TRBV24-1	CATSDSTGRLSNEQFF	TGTGCCACCAGTGATTCGACAGGGCGGTTAAGCAATGAGCAGTTCTTC